This TCR beta chain was retrieved from a study of blood T cell repertoires in COVID-19. In the study overall: The cDNA or gDNA used as material had been derived from T cells, B-cell-depleted T cells, or PBMCs.

Trimming shortened V by 5 bases and J by 1 base, and 14 bases separated the two germline ends. The CDR3 sequence is 16 residues long. The germline V gene has CDR1 SGHTA and CDR2 FQGTGA. This clone has a handful of counts. Per the study methods: Scientists estimated how many nucleated cells there were by amplifying reference gene primers. Measured with immunoSEQ multiplex PCR; TCRdb has only the in-frame clones, and not every one. From that table come the V and J calls and clone size; the DNA was used to work out D and trimming. The profile covers more than 60,000 clones, with approximately 74% appearing a single time and 2% to 3% taken by the ten largest.

The genes are TRBV7-3 and TRBJ2-2, with a tentative D call TRBD2 (5 bases). This TCR derives from a human donor with acute or convalescent COVID-19. The donor label of this sample is uncertain. The specimen sequenced was peripheral blood. In DNA form, the CDR3 reads TGTGCCAGCAGCCAACATTCTAGCCTGAACACCGGGGAGCTGTTTTTT. The encoded protein is CASSQHSSLNTGELFF.